Presented here are 20 T cell receptor beta chains from one specimen sequenced in a study of low-dose radiotherapy and immunotherapy resistance in tumors (dated by TCRdb to the early 2020s). The time point tag for this specimen amounts to: before trial treatment. TCRdb lists the instrument as Illumina HiSeq 2500. Superscript III and a set of TRAV- and TRBV-specific primers were used to synthesize first-strand cDNA, so that both TCRalpha and TCRbeta chains were covered. TCRs were amplified with Phusion for approximately 21 PCR cycles, with a constant-region primer paired with the adapter attached to the V primers. TCRdb cleaned the public reads at Q25 with fastp, built clones with MiXCR and kept in-frame beta chains. Rows merge per CDR3 protein into single entries with the most common DNA and genes. The sample includes around 65,000 distinct CDR3 sequences, with 26% observed a single time. Of the sample, 6.6% is held by the ten largest clones.

The sequenced sample was PBMCs, obtained before treatment. These receptor sequences come from a male donor with rectosigmoid adenocarcinoma.

This clonotype appeared many times. The rearrangement joins TRBV6-4 to TRBJ2-2; 8 nucleotides match TRBD1. Germline CDR1 is MRHNA and CDR2 is SNTAGT. This CDR3 has 15 residues. J was trimmed by 1 base and V by 4 bases; bases with no gene match: 2. CDR3 sequence reads: CASSVGTGNTGELFF. In nucleotides, the CDR3 is TGTGCCAGCAGTGTCGGGACAGGGAACACCGGGGAGCTGTTTTTT.

V usage is TRBV10-3 and J usage is TRBJ2-5; 7 bases are a match to TRBD1. J was trimmed by 5 bases and V by 8 bases; bases with no gene match: 5. The CDR3 runs 12 residues. Germline lookup yields CDR1 ENHRY and CDR2 SYGVKD. In DNA, the CDR3 is TGTGCCATCGGAACAGGGGATGAGACCCAGTACTTC. This codes for CAIGTGDETQYF.

This clonotype came up many times. This chain uses TRBV28 with TRBJ2-1; D remains unclear. Trimming took off 6 bases at V and 10 bases at J, with 16 bases between the two ends. The CDR3 length is 13 residues. Germline V lookup: CDR1 MDHEN, CDR2 SYDVKM. The CDR3: CASSSPQVDEQFF. CDR3 nucleotides: TGTGCCAGCAGCTCCCCCCAGGTGGACGAGCAGTTCTTC.

The chain carries TRBV28 and TRBJ2-4; no firm D call. Germline loops: CDR1 MDHEN, CDR2 SYDVKM. CDR3 length equals 16 residues. V lost 7 bases and J 0 bases, leaving 16 bases between the germline ends. The CDR3 coding sequence is TGTGCCAGCACTAAGTCGTCTATCATAGCCAAAAACATTCAGTACTTC. This sequence encodes CASTKSSIIAKNIQYF.

This clonotype was observed at least ten times. V gene TRBV5-8 combines with J gene TRBJ2-7; TRBD1 might be the D (6 bases). CDR1 is SGHTS, CDR2 YDEGEE, per germline. The CDR3 is 15 amino acids. The ends were cut back, 3 bases at V and 7 bases at J, with 20 bases in the middle. CDR3 DNA: TGTGCCAGCAGCTACACCGGGACAATCCCGGGGGAGCAGTACTTC. Translation gives CASSYTGTIPGEQYF.

The table lists this clonotype with many counts. The chain has TRBV4-1 and TRBJ2-3; TRBD2 agrees at 14 bases. This CDR3 has 18 residues. V lost 3 bases, J lost 3 bases, and 8 bases stayed unmatched. Germline V lookup: CDR1 MGHRA, CDR2 YSYEKL. CDR3 DNA: TGCGCCAGCAGCCATGGACTAGCGGGAGGTACCCGTACAGATACGCAGTATTTT. Protein sequence: CASSHGLAGGTRTDTQYF.

This clonotype has at least ten counts. The chain carries TRBV20-1 and TRBJ2-7, with TRBD2 identical over 12 bases. CDR3 length: 16 residues. The germline V gene has CDR1 DFQATT and CDR2 SNEGSKA (reference sequence). J was trimmed by 5 bases and V by 4 bases; bases with no gene match: 12. CDR3 DNA sequence: TGCAGTGCTATCCATGAGACTAGCGGGAGTTTCGACGAGCAGTACTTC. Its protein is CSAIHETSGSFDEQYF.

This clonotype was seen many times. The chain recombines TRBV6-6 with TRBJ2-7; TRBD2 might be the D (5 bases). This CDR3 spans 13 amino acids. Looked up from germline, CDR1 is MNHNY and CDR2 is SVGAGI (reference sequence). Trimming cost V 2 bases and J 6 bases, with 11 bases left between them. The CDR3 reads CASSYEGRGEQYF. CDR3 bases: TGTGCCAGCAGTTACGAGGGAAGAGGCGAGCAGTACTTC.

The gene calls are TRBV6-2 or TRBV6-3 and TRBJ2-7, with TRBD2 matching 10 bases. Germline V CDR1 and CDR2: MNHEY, SVGEGT. This CDR3 spans 15 amino acids. V trimming: 6 bases; J trimming: 7 bases; junction bases outside the gene matches: 12. The CDR3: CASRSWTSGALEQYF. The CDR3 region has the DNA TGTGCCAGCAGATCCTGGACTAGCGGTGCGCTTGAGCAGTACTTC.

About this clonotype: A far larger clone is one nucleotide away, so this likely arose from a read error. The V and J genes are TRBV12-3 or TRBV12-4 and TRBJ2-5, with D perhaps TRBD2 (6 bases). The CDR3 totals 15 residues. Trimming cost V 0 bases and J 11 bases, with 19 bases left between them. CDR3 sequence (DNA): TGTGCCAGCAGTTTAGCGGGGGGAATCGAACGAGAGCAGTACTTC. It is translated as CASSLAGGIEREQYF.

This clonotype turned up a few times. The chain uses TRBV7-2 and TRBJ2-7; 14 nucleotides line up with TRBD2. CDR3 length: 14 residues. Germline CDR1 reads SGHTA; CDR2 reads FQGNSA. Losses at the gene ends were 3 bases for V and 9 bases for J; bases not matched to a gene: 4. In nucleotides, the CDR3 is TGTGCCAGCAGCTTGGGACTAGCGGGAGCATTGCAGTACTTC. This translates into CASSLGLAGALQYF.

This clonotype showed up just a few times. The V and J genes are TRBV4-1 and TRBJ2-1; D may be TRBD2 (6 bases). CDR3 length: 15 residues. V lost 3 bases to trimming and J lost 0 bases, with 9 bases between them. Per germline, CDR1 MGHRA and CDR2 YSYEKL. CDR3 in DNA: TGCGCCAGCAGCCAGGGGACTTACTCCTACAATGAGCAGTTCTTC. It yields the protein CASSQGTYSYNEQFF.

V is TRBV28 and J is TRBJ1-2; TRBD1 agrees at 9 bases. V dropped 6 bases and J dropped 8; count of bases not matched to a gene: 13. From germline, CDR1 is MDHEN and CDR2 SYDVKM. The CDR3 length is 15 residues. CDR3 DNA: TGTGCCAGCAGCCTCGGGACAGGGATTAATTGGGGCTACACCTTC. Translating gives CASSLGTGINWGYTF.

This chain uses TRBV12-3 or TRBV12-4 with TRBJ2-7, with 9 bases fitting TRBD1. CDR3 length equals 14 residues. The V segment lost 6 bases and the J segment 6 bases; nucleotides outside the gene matches: 9. The CDR3 DNA is TGTGCCAGCAGCTCCGGGACAGGGCGCGGCGAGCAGTACTTC. Its protein product is CASSSGTGRGEQYF.

The chain couples TRBV6-2 or TRBV6-3 to TRBJ2-7; D is perhaps TRBD1 or TRBD2 (5 bases each). Looked up from germline, CDR1 is MNHEY and CDR2 is SVGEGT. V was trimmed by 6 bases and J by 2 bases, leaving 14 bases between them. The CDR3 totals 14 residues. In DNA form, the CDR3 reads TGTGCCAGCAGGACTACAGGATTAGCCTACGAGCAGTACTTC. The encoded protein is CASRTTGLAYEQYF.

As for this clonotype: A read error is possible here, since a much larger clone lies one base away. The rearrangement links TRBV6-2 or TRBV6-3 to TRBJ2-7, with D perhaps matching TRBD2 (5 bases). The CDR3 is made up of 13 amino acids. Trimming pared 6 bases from V and 3 bases from J, leaving 12 bases between. Germline CDR1 and CDR2: MNHEY and SVGEGT. This CDR3 reads CASRIGLRYEQYF. In nucleotides, the CDR3 is TGTGCCAGCAGAATTGGACTGCGCTACGAGCAGTACTTC.

This clonotype showed up many times. The J gene is TRBJ1-5, the V gene TRBV19; TRBD1 aligns across 7 bases. CDR1 LNHDA and CDR2 SQIVND come from the germline V gene (reference sequence). Trimming removed 4 bases from V and 0 bases from J; junction bases left unmatched: 6. The CDR3 extends over 16 amino acids. CDR3 DNA: TGTGCCAGTAGTAAACAGGACAGGTTTAGCAATCAGCCCCAGCATTTT. It codes for CASSKQDRFSNQPQHF.

Note on this clonotype: A far larger clone is a single base away, which makes a read error likely. The rearrangement joins TRBV7-6 to TRBJ2-7; 8 nucleotides align to TRBD2. CDR3 length: 16 residues. Germline V gene lookup returns CDR1 SGHVS and CDR2 FNYEAQ. J lost 7 bases, V lost 2 bases, and 13 bases had no gene match. CDR3 loop: CASSLKFGRASGEQYF. CDR3 bases: TGTGCCAGCAGCTTAAAATTCGGGAGGGCCTCGGGTGAGCAGTACTTC.

V usage is TRBV18 and J usage is TRBJ1-1, with D unresolved. Trimming removed 0 bases at V and 6 bases at J, with 11 bases between. Germline CDR1 and CDR2: KGHSH and LQKENI. The CDR3 sequence is 14 residues long. CDR3 DNA sequence: TGTGCCAGCTCACCACCGGAGGGTGTGCCTGAAGCTTTCTTT. This sequence encodes CASSPPEGVPEAFF. Combining the CDR3 with reference TRBV18 and TRBJ1-1 gives the whole variable domain NAGVMQNPRHLVRRRGQEARLRCSPMKGHSHVYWYRQLPEEGLKFMVYLQKENIIDESGMPKERFSAEFPKEGPSILRIQQVVRGDSAAYFCASSPPEGVPEAFFGQGTRLTVV.

This clonotype came up many times. This chain connects TRBV5-1 to TRBJ1-1; tentative D call: TRBD1 (6 bases). CDR3 size: 15 residues. Germline V gene sequence: CDR1 SGHRS, CDR2 YFSETQ. Trimming pared 5 bases from V and 2 bases from J, leaving 16 bases between. The CDR3: CASRLSAGVNTEAFF. CDR3 DNA: TGCGCCAGCAGACTCTCGGCAGGGGTTAACACTGAAGCTTTCTTT.